This is a list of T cell receptor beta chains from one sample in a study of T cells in Graves' hyperthyroidism and ophthalmopathy. TCRdb ran MiXCR on the multiplex PCR reads and lists one entry per CDR3 protein. The sample has some 510,000 distinct CDR3 sequences, under 25% seen once. Sequencing used blood. These receptors were obtained from a man between 18 and 35 years old with Graves' hyperthyroidism. Each CDR3 is given with its conserved first and last residue. A D gene is named only where the DNA matches it firmly. Clone size appears in some rows only: once, few, many, or a class for an expanded clone.

>TRBV11-2|TRBD1|many|TRBJ1-1
TGTGCCAGCAGCTTAGGATCGGGACAGGGGAGAGCCACTGAAGCTTTCTTT
CASSLGSGQGRATEAFF
>TRBV3-1|TRBD1|few|TRBJ2-7
TGTGCCAGCAGCCCTAGACAGGGTCACGACGAGCAGTACTTC
CASSPRQGHDEQYF
>TRBV7-9|TRBD2|few|TRBJ2-7
TGTGCCAGCCGGGGGGGCCTGTCCTACGAGCAGTACTTC
CASRGGLSYEQYF
>TRBV5-1|NA|many|TRBJ2-7
TGCGCCAGCAGCTTGGACCCAGGCAACTACGAGCAGTACTTC
CASSLDPGNYEQYF
>TRBV30|NA|many|TRBJ1-2
TGTGCCTGGAGTGGGTCGGCTGGCTACACCTTC
CAWSGSAGYTF
>TRBV12-3/TRBV12-4|TRBD1|many|TRBJ1-5
TGTGCCAGCAGTCCGGGACAGCTCAATCAGCCCCAGCATTTT
CASSPGQLNQPQHF
>TRBV2|NA|NA|TRBJ2-7
TGTGCCAGCAGTGTGGTGCGGGTCCTCTCCTACGAGCAGTACTTC
CASSVVRVLSYEQYF
>TRBV24-1|NA|many|TRBJ1-2
TGTGCCACCAGTGATTGGCAAAGGGGCTACACCTTC
CATSDWQRGYTF
>TRBV4-1|NA|NA|TRBJ1-5
TGCGCCAGCAGCCAACCCGACTGTTACAATCAGCCCCAGCATTTT
CASSQPDCYNQPQHF
>TRBV4-1|TRBD2|few|TRBJ2-5
TGCGCCAGCAGCGAAGGGACTAGCGGGGGGAAAGAGACCCAGTACTTC
CASSEGTSGGKETQYF
>TRBV12-3/TRBV12-4|NA|many|TRBJ1-1
TGTGCCAGCACGGCGGGCTCACGGACTGAAGCTTTCTTT
CASTAGSRTEAFF
>TRBV6-7|TRBD1|few|TRBJ1-2
TGTGCCAGCAGTTACTCCGGGACAGGGCTGTCCTATGGCTACACCTTC
CASSYSGTGLSYGYTF
>TRBV12-3/TRBV12-4|NA|NA|TRBJ2-4
TGTGCCAGCAGTTTAAAGTCTGGGGGCTTCACCATAGCCAAAAACATTCAGTACTTC
CASSLKSGGFTIAKNIQYF
>TRBV12-5|NA|many|TRBJ1-1
TGTGCTAGTGGTTTGGGGGTCAGCCTGAACACTGAAGCTTTCTTT
CASGLGVSLNTEAFF
>TRBV5-1|NA|many|TRBJ1-2
TGCGCCAGCAGCTTGGGAATAAAGGCGATCGAAACTAACTATGGCTACACCTTC
CASSLGIKAIETNYGYTF
>TRBV14|NA|few|TRBJ1-2
TGTGCCAGCAGCCTCCCCAGCTATGGCTACACCTTC
CASSLPSYGYTF
>TRBV28|NA|few|TRBJ1-2
TGTGCCAGCAGCTACCCGGGGCAGGGCTACACCTTC
CASSYPGQGYTF
>TRBV4-1|NA|few|TRBJ1-1
TGCGCCAGCACCCTAAAGGCAGAAAACACTGAAGCTTTCTTT
CASTLKAENTEAFF
>TRBV29-1|NA|many|TRBJ1-1
TGCAGCGTTGAAGATCCGGGGCTTCACTCCACTGAAGCTTTCTTT
CSVEDPGLHSTEAFF
>TRBV11-1|TRBD1|many|TRBJ1-2
TGTGCCAGCAGCAGCTTCAGGGACAGCTCTAACTATGGCTACACCTTC
CASSSFRDSSNYGYTF
>TRBV7-9|NA|many|TRBJ1-1
TGTGCCAGCAGCCACGGTGGGGACACTGAAGCTTTCTTT
CASSHGGDTEAFF
>TRBV12-3/TRBV12-4|NA|NA|TRBJ2-7
TGTGCCAGCAGTTTTAGCGGCTACTACGAGCAGTACTTC
CASSFSGYYEQYF
>TRBV5-1|NA|few|TRBJ2-7
TGCGCCAGCAGCTTGGGTCCAGTAAGCTACGAGCAGTACTTC
CASSLGPVSYEQYF
>TRBV10-3|TRBD1|NA|TRBJ1-2
TGTGCCATCAGTTGGGACAGCAGCTATGGCTACACCTTC
CAISWDSSYGYTF
>TRBV15|NA|many|TRBJ1-2
TGTGCCACCAGCAGAGAAATGGTGGGGGCCCACCGTGGCACCTTC
CATSREMVGAHRGTF
>TRBV27|NA|NA|TRBJ1-2
TGTGCCAGCAGTTTAAAGAACTCCCCTCTGGGCTACACCTTC
CASSLKNSPLGYTF
>TRBV30|NA|NA|TRBJ1-1
TGTGCCTGGGGGGGGGAGAGGACTGAAGCTTTCTTT
CAWGGERTEAFF
>TRBV9|NA|few|TRBJ2-5
TGTGCCAGCAGCGTAGAAGCTAATGCTCTTGGTGGGGAGACCCAGTACTTC
CASSVEANALGGETQYF
>TRBV6-1|NA|many|TRBJ2-7
TGTGCCAGCAGACAATACAGGGTCTCCTACGAGCAGTACTTC
CASRQYRVSYEQYF
>TRBV9|NA|many|TRBJ1-5
TGTGCCAGCAGCCCCGACAATGGCAATCAGCCCCAGCATTTT
CASSPDNGNQPQHF
>TRBV29-1|NA|many|TRBJ2-5
TGCAGCGTTGATTCCACGGAGACCCAGTACTTC
CSVDSTETQYF
>TRBV15|TRBD2|few|TRBJ2-5
TGTGCCACCAGACGGGCGACTAGCGGGGCAGGCGGAGAGACCCAGTACTTC
CATRRATSGAGGETQYF
>TRBV4-1|TRBD1|NA|TRBJ2-2
TGCGCCAGCAGCCAAGAGAGGGCAGGGGGCGACACCGGGGAGCTGTGTTTT
CASSQERAGGDTGELCF
>TRBV20-1|NA|NA|TRBJ1-1
TGCAGTGCTAGAGAAAGGGGGGGTGGCGGAGCTTTCTTT
CSARERGGGGAFF
>TRBV12-3/TRBV12-4|NA|once|TRBJ2-2
TGTGCCAGCAGTTTCTGGGGGAGCAGTACCGGGGAGCTGTTTTTT
CASSFWGSSTGELFF
>TRBV3-1|TRBD2|NA|TRBJ2-5
TGTGCCAGCAGCCAAGGGGCGGGAGAGGGAGAGACCCAGTACTTC
CASSQGAGEGETQYF